This is a list of T cell receptor beta chains from one sample in a study of CD8+CD57+ T cells in acquired aplastic anemia. A single record per CDR3 protein comes from TCRdb applying MiXCR to the reads. The sample lists around 170,000 distinct CDR3 sequences; approximately 45% were seen once. The sample comprised sorted CD4+, CD8+, or CD8+CD57+ T cells (not recorded which) from PBMCs. These receptors originate from a human donor in good health. Each CDR3 is given with its conserved first and last residue. The order of the fields is V gene, clone size, J gene, D gene, CDR3 protein, CDR3 DNA. D genes are given only for firm matches. Expanded clones get a size class; other rows say once, few or many, or leave the size out.

TRBV6-1,few,TRBJ1-2,TRBD1,CASSQGGYPTF,TGTGCCAGCAGTCAAGGGGGCTACCCAACCTTC
TRBV5-6,many,TRBJ2-1,TRBD2,CASSPSGRKSSYNEQFF,TGTGCCAGCAGCCCTAGCGGGAGGAAGAGCTCCTACAATGAGCAGTTCTTC
TRBV20-1,many,TRBJ1-2,-,CSARRGPGLGYTF,TGCAGTGCTAGACGGGGACCGGGCCTCGGCTACACCTTC
TRBV24-1,-,TRBJ2-2,-,CATQSGTHTGELFF,TGTGCCACCCAATCCGGGACTCATACCGGGGAGCTGTTTTTT
TRBV2,-,TRBJ2-3,-,CASKGTAQTDTQYF,TGTGCCAGCAAAGGGACGGCCCAGACAGATACGCAGTATTTT
TRBV11-2,many,TRBJ2-5,TRBD1,CASSPDRRETQYF,TGTGCCAGCAGCCCGGACAGGAGAGAGACCCAGTACTTC
TRBV5-1,many,TRBJ2-1,-,CASSPTSYNEQFF,TGCGCCAGCAGCCCGACAAGCTACAATGAGCAGTTCTTC
TRBV5-1,many,TRBJ2-1,-,CASSLIAENYNEQFF,TGCGCCAGCAGCTTGATAGCGGAGAACTACAATGAGCAGTTCTTC
TRBV7-9,many,TRBJ2-5,-,CASSFGLGEQETQYF,TGTGCCAGCAGCTTCGGGTTGGGGGAGCAAGAGACCCAGTACTTC
TRBV20-1,once,TRBJ2-1,TRBD2,CSLTGGADEQFF,TGCAGCTTGACGGGAGGGGCGGATGAGCAGTTCTTC
TRBV7-6,many,TRBJ1-3,TRBD1,CASSLGQGASGNTIYF,TGTGCCAGCAGCTTAGGACAGGGGGCGAGCGGAAACACCATATATTTT
TRBV19,many,TRBJ1-1,TRBD1,CASRGGYSGHTEAFF,TGTGCCAGTAGAGGGGGCTACAGCGGTCACACTGAAGCTTTCTTT
TRBV7-2,many,TRBJ2-5,TRBD2,CASSLMRGGETQYF,TGTGCCAGCAGCTTAATGCGGGGGGGGGAGACCCAGTACTTC
TRBV20-1,many,TRBJ1-1,-,CSATVSDVNAEAFF,TGCAGTGCTACCGTTTCGGACGTTAATGCTGAAGCTTTCTTT
TRBV7-8,few,TRBJ1-6,-,CASSLAGAGVNSPLHF,TGTGCCAGCAGCTTAGCGGGGGCAGGGGTAAATTCACCCCTCCACTTT
TRBV6-5,many,TRBJ2-7,-,CASSYYSGEQYF,TGTGCCAGCAGTTACTATTCGGGCGAGCAGTACTTC
TRBV10-3,-,TRBJ2-2,-,CAISETGQNRNTGELFF,TGTGCCATCAGTGAGACTGGACAGAACAGAAACACCGGGGAGCTGTTTTTT
TRBV15,-,TRBJ2-3,-,CATSRDPPDTQYF,TGTGCCACCAGCAGAGATCCCCCAGATACGCAGTATTTT
TRBV6-1,many,TRBJ1-3,-,CASRTRQASSGNTIYF,TGTGCCAGCAGAACCAGACAGGCAAGCTCTGGAAACACCATATATTTT
TRBV19,many,TRBJ1-2,TRBD1,CASSPWDRINYGYTF,TGTGCCAGTAGTCCCTGGGACAGAATTAACTATGGCTACACCTTC
TRBV7-3,few,TRBJ2-7,-,CASSSETGEQYF,TGTGCCAGCAGCTCCGAGACGGGGGAGCAGTACTTC
TRBV6-1,many,TRBJ2-7,TRBD1,CASRTIQGYSYEQYF,TGTGCCAGCAGAACAATACAGGGGTACTCCTACGAGCAGTACTTC
TRBV19,-,TRBJ2-6,TRBD1,CASRTGGLQANVLTF,TGTGCCAGTAGGACAGGGGGGCTCCAGGCCAACGTCCTGACTTTC
TRBV20-1,many,TRBJ2-5,-,CSASPGAPWETQYF,TGCAGTGCTAGCCCGGGAGCACCATGGGAGACCCAGTACTTC
TRBV6-5,many,TRBJ1-1,TRBD1,CASSFMTGPTEAFF,TGTGCCAGCAGCTTCATGACAGGGCCCACTGAAGCTTTCTTT
TRBV7-9,once,TRBJ2-5,-,CASSFGGVQETQYF,TGTGCCAGCAGCTTCGGTGGGGTGCAAGAGACCCAGTACTTC
TRBV11-2,many,TRBJ2-1,-,CASNPRRGEVRHEQFF,TGTGCCAGCAACCCGCGGAGGGGGGAGGTCCGCCATGAGCAGTTCTTC
TRBV7-9,-,TRBJ1-2,TRBD1,CASRPTGTNYGYTF,TGTGCCAGCAGACCGACAGGGACTAACTATGGCTACACCTTC
TRBV4-1,-,TRBJ1-2,-,CASSQDFQGSNYGYTF,TGCGCCAGCAGCCAAGATTTCCAGGGTTCTAACTATGGCTACACCTTC
TRBV2,-,TRBJ2-7,-,CASSEERVTYEQYF,TGTGCCAGCAGTGAAGAGAGGGTAACCTACGAGCAGTACTTC
TRBV7-8,many,TRBJ2-1,-,CASSRPTYNEQFF,TGTGCCAGCAGCCGCCCAACCTACAATGAGCAGTTCTTC
TRBV6-1,many,TRBJ2-5,-,CASSFAETQYF,TGTGCCAGCAGTTTCGCTGAGACCCAGTACTTC
TRBV10-3,-,TRBJ1-5,-,CAISESRGGAGQPQHF,TGTGCCATCAGTGAGTCGCGGGGGGGCGCGGGGCAGCCCCAGCATTTT
TRBV2,-,TRBJ1-3,TRBD1,CAIRLSRDRTNTIYF,TGTGCCATCAGACTGAGCCGGGACAGGACGAACACCATATATTTT
TRBV29-1,many,TRBJ2-1,TRBD2,CSGRTSGNTYNEQFF,TGCAGCGGACGGACTAGCGGGAACACCTACAATGAGCAGTTCTTC
TRBV7-8,many,TRBJ1-4,-,CASSLGQTNEKLFF,TGTGCCAGCAGTCTGGGCCAAACTAATGAAAAACTGTTTTTT
TRBV7-8,-,TRBJ2-3,-,CASSLGGSVGTDTQYF,TGTGCCAGCAGCTTAGGAGGTAGCGTGGGCACAGATACGCAGTATTTT
TRBV2,-,TRBJ1-5,-,CASSDGEQGNQPQHF,TGTGCCAGCAGTGATGGGGAGCAAGGCAATCAGCCCCAGCATTTT
TRBV14,many,TRBJ2-7,-,CASSQWPGSYEQYF,TGTGCCAGCAGCCAATGGCCGGGATCCTACGAGCAGTACTTC
TRBV24-1,few,TRBJ1-2,-,CATSDIVLRHGYTF,TGTGCCACCAGTGATATTGTTTTACGACATGGCTACACCTTC
TRBV5-4,many,TRBJ2-5,TRBD1,CASSSTGLQTQYF,TGTGCCAGCAGCTCGACAGGGCTCCAGACCCAGTACTTC
TRBV5-1,-,TRBJ2-1,-,CASSTTVNEQFF,TGCGCCAGCAGTACGACAGTCAATGAGCAGTTCTTC
TRBV6-6,many,TRBJ1-1,-,CASSYGRENTEAFF,TGTGCCAGCAGTTACGGACGGGAGAACACTGAAGCTTTCTTT
TRBV4-1,many,TRBJ2-5,TRBD2,CASSHERGGRAGETQYF,TGCGCCAGCAGCCATGAGCGTGGCGGGAGGGCTGGAGAGACCCAGTACTTC
TRBV4-3,once,TRBJ2-7,-,CASSQGTVYEQYF,TGCGCCAGCAGCCAAGGGACAGTATACGAGCAGTACTTC
TRBV24-1,once,TRBJ2-1,-,CATGGQGEQFF,TGTGCCACGGGAGGGCAGGGGGAGCAGTTCTTC
TRBV28,few,TRBJ2-7,-,CASSLLSRTLTYEQYF,TGTGCCAGCAGTTTATTGTCCCGGACGTTGACCTACGAGCAGTACTTC
TRBV3-1,few,TRBJ2-1,TRBD2,CASSPGGGLADNNEQFF,TGTGCCAGCAGCCCAGGAGGAGGGCTAGCGGACAACAATGAGCAGTTCTTC
TRBV4-3,-,TRBJ2-5,-,CASSARGAETQYF,TGCGCCAGCAGTGCTCGGGGGGCGGAGACCCAGTACTTC